The clone carrying this T cell receptor (beta chain) was recorded once. This sample is drawn from a study of shared clonotypes between healthy human individuals. The CDR3 totals 16 residues. Germline lookup yields CDR1 SGHNT and CDR2 YYREEE (reference sequence). V dropped 0 bases and J dropped 1 base, with 13 bases sitting between them. Method: immunoSEQ multiplex PCR; TCRdb's copy keeps in-frame clones and lacks some. This table holds hundreds of thousands of clones, roughly 79% found once. The chain links TRBV5-4 to TRBJ2-5; the D gene is possibly TRBD1 (6 bases). The source material was PBMCs. The origin of this receptor is a woman aged 40 to 50 in good health. Some clones in this sample may be carry-over from other donors' samples. This CDR3 is CASSLGGRGSQETQYF. CDR3 in DNA: TGTGCCAGCAGCTTGGGCGGCAGGGGATCCCAAGAGACCCAGTACTTC.